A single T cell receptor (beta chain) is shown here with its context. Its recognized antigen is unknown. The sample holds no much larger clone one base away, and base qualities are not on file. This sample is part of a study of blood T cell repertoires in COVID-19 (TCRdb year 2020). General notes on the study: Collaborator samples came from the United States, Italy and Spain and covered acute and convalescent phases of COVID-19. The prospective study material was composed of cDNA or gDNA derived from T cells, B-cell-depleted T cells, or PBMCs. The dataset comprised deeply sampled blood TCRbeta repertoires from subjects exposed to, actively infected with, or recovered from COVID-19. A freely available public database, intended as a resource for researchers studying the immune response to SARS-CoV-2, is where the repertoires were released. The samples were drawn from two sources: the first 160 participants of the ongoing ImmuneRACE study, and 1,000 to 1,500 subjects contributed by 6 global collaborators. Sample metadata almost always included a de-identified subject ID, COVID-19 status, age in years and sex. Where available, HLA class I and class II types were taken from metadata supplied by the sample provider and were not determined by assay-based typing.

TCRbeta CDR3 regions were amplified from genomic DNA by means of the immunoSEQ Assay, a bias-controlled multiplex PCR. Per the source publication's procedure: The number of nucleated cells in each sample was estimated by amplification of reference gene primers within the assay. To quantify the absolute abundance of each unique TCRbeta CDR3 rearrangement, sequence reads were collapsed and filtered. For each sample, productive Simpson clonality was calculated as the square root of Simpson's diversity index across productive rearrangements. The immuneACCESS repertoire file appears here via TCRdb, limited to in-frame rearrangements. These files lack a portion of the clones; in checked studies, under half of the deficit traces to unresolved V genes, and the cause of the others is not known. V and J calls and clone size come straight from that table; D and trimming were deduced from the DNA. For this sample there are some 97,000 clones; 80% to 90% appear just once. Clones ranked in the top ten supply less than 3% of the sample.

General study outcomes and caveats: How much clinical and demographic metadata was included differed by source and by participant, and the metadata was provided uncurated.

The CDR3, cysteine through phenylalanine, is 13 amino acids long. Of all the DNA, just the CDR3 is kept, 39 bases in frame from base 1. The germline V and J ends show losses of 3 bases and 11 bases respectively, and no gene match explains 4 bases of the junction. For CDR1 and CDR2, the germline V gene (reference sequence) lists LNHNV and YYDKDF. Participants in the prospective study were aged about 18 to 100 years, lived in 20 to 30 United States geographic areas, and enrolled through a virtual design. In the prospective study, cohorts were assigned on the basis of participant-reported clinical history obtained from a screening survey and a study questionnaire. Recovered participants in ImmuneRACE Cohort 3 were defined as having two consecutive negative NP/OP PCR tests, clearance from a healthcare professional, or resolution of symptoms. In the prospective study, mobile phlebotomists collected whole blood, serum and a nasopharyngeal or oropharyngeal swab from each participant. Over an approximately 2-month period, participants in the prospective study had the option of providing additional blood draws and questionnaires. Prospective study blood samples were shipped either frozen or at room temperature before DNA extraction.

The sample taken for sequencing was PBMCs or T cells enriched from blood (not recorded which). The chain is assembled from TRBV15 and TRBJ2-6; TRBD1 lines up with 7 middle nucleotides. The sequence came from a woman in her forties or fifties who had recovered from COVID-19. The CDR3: CATSSHTGDVLTF. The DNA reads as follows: TGTGCCACCAGCAGCCACACAGGGGACGTCCTGACTTTC. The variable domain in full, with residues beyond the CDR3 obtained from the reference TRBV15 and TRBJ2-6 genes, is DAMVIQNPRYQVTQFGKPVTLSCSQTLNHNVMYWYQQKSSQAPKLLFHYYDKDFNNEADTPDNFQSRRPNTSFCFLDIRSPGLGDTAMYLCATSSHTGDVLTFGAGSRLTVL.